The next 20 T cell receptor beta chains were all read from a single sample in a study of T cells after yellow fever vaccination (dated by TCRdb to about 2019). Receptor libraries were prepared by 5' RACE. The instrument was an Illumina NovaSeq 6000. Using fastp trimming at Q25 and MiXCR clonotype assembly, TCRdb reanalyzed the public sequencing data and kept in-frame beta chains. A single entry per CDR3 protein holds the most common genes and DNA from its merged rows. For this sample the table gives hundreds of thousands of distinct CDR3 sequences, of which about 5.2% were detected only once. Jointly, the top ten make up under 3.5% of the sample. The intended sense of this specimen's treatment or condition label: live attenuated yellow fever vaccine strain. The sample here was CD4+ T cells sorted from PBMCs, taken on the day of the yellow fever booster vaccination. Receptors originate from a man younger than 35 who received the YFV17D yellow fever vaccine.

The chain couples TRBV5-1 to TRBJ2-7; D is perhaps TRBD2 (6 bases). This CDR3 contains 16 residues. V dropped 4 bases and J dropped 1 base, with 18 bases sitting between them. The germline gives CDR1 SGHRS, CDR2 YFSETQ. CDR3 DNA: TGCGCCAGCAGCCGGGATGGGGGGTCCGTTTCCTACGAGCAGTACTTC. It encodes CASSRDGGSVSYEQYF.

The V and J genes are TRBV5-4 and TRBJ2-5; D is tentatively TRBD1 or TRBD2 (6 bases each). Deletions cut 0 bases from V and 2 bases from J, with 11 bases between. Germline V CDR1 and CDR2: SGHNT, YYREEE (reference sequence). This CDR3 contains 15 residues. The CDR3 sequence: CASSLVGGGQETQYF. In DNA form, the CDR3 reads TGTGCCAGCAGCTTGGTGGGGGGCGGGCAAGAGACCCAGTACTTC.

This clonotype was counted a few times. The chain carries TRBV12-3 or TRBV12-4 and TRBJ1-2; D gene unclear. The CDR3 is made up of 12 amino acids. V was trimmed by 3 bases and J by 1 base, leaving 3 bases between them. The CDR3 DNA sequence: TGTGCCAGCAGTTTTGGTAACTATGGCTACACCTTC. Its translation: CASSFGNYGYTF.

This clonotype was seen at least ten times. V is TRBV5-1 and J is TRBJ2-1; unclear D gene. Germline V gene sequence: CDR1 SGHRS, CDR2 YFSETQ. The V and J ends lost 0 bases and 6 bases respectively, with 19 bases between them. CDR3 length: 17 amino acids. Written as DNA, the CDR3 is TGCGCCAGCAGCTTGGAGGCAATCACCGGGTTGTTCAATGAGCAGTTCTTC. Protein: CASSLEAITGLFNEQFF.

This clonotype was recorded many times. The chain recombines TRBV12-3 or TRBV12-4 with TRBJ1-6, with D uncertain. The V and J ends lost 3 bases and 7 bases respectively, with 4 bases between them. The CDR3 is 12 residues long. The CDR3 is CASSLQNSPLHF. CDR3 DNA sequence: TGTGCCAGCAGTTTGCAGAATTCACCCCTCCACTTT.

This clonotype was found a few times. The chain employs TRBV29-1 and TRBJ2-3; D possibly matches TRBD1 or TRBD2 (6 bases each). This CDR3 is 12 amino acids long. V was shortened by 5 bases and J by 4 bases, with 10 bases between the two germline ends. Germline V CDR1 and CDR2: SQVTM, ANQGSEA. The CDR3 DNA follows: TGCAGCGTTATGGGGGGCGCAGATACGCAGTATTTT. Amino acids: CSVMGGADTQYF.

This clonotype was counted at least ten times. The genes are TRBV15 and TRBJ1-4, with unresolved D. Trimming shortened V by 0 bases and J by 5 bases, and 10 bases separated the two germline ends. This CDR3 is 15 amino acids long. Germline V gene data show CDR1 as LNHNV and CDR2 as YYDKDF (reference sequence). CDR3 protein: CATSRDLRVNEKLFF. DNA for the CDR3: TGTGCCACCAGCAGAGATCTACGGGTAAATGAAAAACTGTTTTTT.

This clonotype was recorded many times. The chain joins TRBV5-1 to TRBJ2-4; maybe TRBD2 (6 bases). CDR3 length: 17 amino acids. Trimming left V 0 bases short and J 0 bases short, with 13 bases between. CDR1 is SGHRS, CDR2 YFSETQ, per germline. CDR3 bases: TGCGCCAGCAGCTTGGCGGGGGATGGGCTAGCCAAAAACATTCAGTACTTC. Translating gives CASSLAGDGLAKNIQYF. The entire variable domain, with the rest obtained from reference TRBV5-1 and TRBJ2-4, is as follows: KAGVTQTPRYLIKTRGQQVTLSCSPISGHRSVSWYQQTPGQGLQFLFEYFSETQRNKGNFPGRFSGRQFSNSRSEMNVSTLELGDSALYLCASSLAGDGLAKNIQYFGAGTRLSVL.

This clonotype was seen more than once but under ten times. The chain is built from TRBV11-2 and TRBJ2-1; D not certain. The length of the CDR3 is 14 residues. Trimming took off 5 bases at V and 5 bases at J, with 13 bases between the two ends. Germline CDR1 reads SGHAT; CDR2 reads FQNNGV. CDR3 coding DNA: TGTGCCAGCAGCCCGTATGACCGGGACAATGAGCAGTTCTTC. Translated: CASSPYDRDNEQFF.

This clonotype was counted ten times or more. The V and J genes are TRBV6-2 or TRBV6-3 and TRBJ2-3; D is perhaps TRBD1 or TRBD2 (6 bases each). The germline gives CDR1 MNHEY, CDR2 SVGEGT. Trimming pared 5 bases from V and 3 bases from J, leaving 15 bases between. This CDR3 is 15 amino acids long. In DNA, the CDR3 is TGTGCCAGCAGTCGGGGGCAAACCAATACAGATACGCAGTATTTT. This sequence encodes CASSRGQTNTDTQYF.

This chain's CDR3 is CASSPGTGPQPQHF. CDR3 nucleotide sequence: TGTGCCAGCTCACCAGGGACAGGGCCGCAGCCCCAGCATTTT. The chain is built from TRBV18 and TRBJ1-5, with TRBD1 identical over 9 bases. CDR1 and CDR2 (germline): KGHSH, LQKENI. The CDR3 totals 14 residues. V shed 2 bases, J shed 7 bases, and the junction held 3 bases outside the gene matches.

This clonotype was seen many times. J is TRBJ1-2 and V is TRBV27; D ambiguous. The CDR3 spans 16 residues. CDR1 is MNHEY, CDR2 SMNVEV, per germline (reference sequence). Trimming removed 6 bases at V and 0 bases at J, with 17 bases between. The CDR3 loop is CASRGLWGEPNYGYTF. Written as DNA, the CDR3 is TGTGCCAGCAGGGGATTGTGGGGAGAGCCTAACTATGGCTACACCTTC.

The chain employs TRBV18 and TRBJ2-7; 7 bases fit TRBD1. V was pared by 2 bases and J by 2 bases, with 6 bases of the junction left unmatched. This CDR3 comprises 15 residues. Germline V gene data show CDR1 as KGHSH and CDR2 as LQKENI. The CDR3 spells CASSPTGVDTYEQYV. Here the CDR3 DNA reads TGTGCCAGCTCACCAACAGGGGTGGACACCTACGAGCAGTACGTC.

This rearrangement joins TRBV4-3 to TRBJ1-6, with D unclear. Trimming pared 4 bases from V and 7 bases from J, leaving 14 bases between. Germline V CDR1 and CDR2: LGHNA, YSLEER. This CDR3 is built from 15 residues. This chain's CDR3 is CASSPGRGGNSPLHF. In DNA, the CDR3 is TGCGCCAGCAGCCCCGGGCGAGGAGGCAATTCACCCCTCCACTTT.

This clonotype was detected many times. The rearrangement uses TRBV20-1 and TRBJ2-7, with D possibly TRBD1 on 5 matching bases. This CDR3 contains 11 residues. V was clipped by 7 bases and J by 3 bases, with 10 bases between them. Looked up from germline, CDR1 is DFQATT and CDR2 is SNEGSKA (reference sequence). The CDR3 protein is CSVSGNYEQYF. The DNA of the CDR3 is TGCAGTGTCTCAGGGAACTACGAGCAGTACTTC.

This clonotype was seen many times. This chain links TRBV29-1 with TRBJ1-1; D gene ambiguous. The CDR3 has 12 residues. The V end was cut by 6 bases, the J end by 0 bases, with 8 bases between. Germline CDR1 reads SQVTM; CDR2 reads ANQGSEA. CDR3 nucleotide sequence: TGCAGCGTAACCCGTTTGAACACTGAAGCTTTCTTT. Translation: CSVTRLNTEAFF.

This clonotype was seen ten or more times. The V call is TRBV12-3 or TRBV12-4, the J call TRBJ1-1; 8 bases are a match to TRBD1. The CDR3 length is 14 residues. Trimming at V came to 5 bases and at J to 2 bases, leaving 4 bases not matched to a gene. The CDR3, as DNA: TGTGCCAGCAGTCAGGGGGCGCGAAACACTGAAGCTTTCTTT. It codes for CASSQGARNTEAFF.

This clonotype was picked up many times. The CDR3 nucleotides read TGTGCCAGCAGTTACAGCGGGTCTCCGTGGGGGGAGCTGTTTTTT. Translating gives CASSYSGSPWGELFF. V usage is TRBV6-5 and J usage is TRBJ2-2, with D possibly matching TRBD2 (6 bases). V was clipped by 2 bases and J by 8 bases, with 15 bases between them. CDR1 is MNHEY and CDR2 is SVGAGI in the germline V gene. The CDR3 length is 15 residues.

This clonotype turned up a few times. V gene TRBV6-5 combines with J gene TRBJ2-1; 8 bases line up with TRBD2. With V trimmed by 6 bases and J by 6 bases, 10 bases remained unmatched. This CDR3 is built from 15 residues. Germline values: CDR1 MNHEY, CDR2 SVGAGI. This chain's CDR3 is CASRPKAGAPNEQFF. CDR3 coding DNA: TGTGCCAGCAGACCTAAAGCGGGGGCTCCCAATGAGCAGTTCTTC.

This clonotype showed up many times. This chain links TRBV12-3 or TRBV12-4 with TRBJ2-7, with a possible D match to TRBD1 (5 bases). This CDR3 region has 14 residues. V was clipped by 4 bases and J by 2 bases, with 12 bases between them. CDR3: CASSYRQPTYEQYF. CDR3 DNA: TGTGCCAGCAGTTACAGACAGCCAACCTACGAGCAGTACTTC.